These 15 T cell receptor beta chains were sequenced from one sample in a study of cytomegalovirus exposure and HLA in healthy donors. The PCR had 60 Vbeta and 13 Jbeta primers. The method was immunoSEQ multiplex PCR; TCRdb's version includes in-frame clones alone and lacks a portion of them. The sample includes over 100,000 clones, roughly 70% seen only once; the top ten take approximately 2%. The source material was PBMCs. Source of these receptors: a woman in her forties in good health and CMV-seropositive.

This chain connects TRBV6-5 to TRBJ1-3; maybe TRBD1 (5 bases). There are 15 residues in the CDR3. The ends were cut back, 6 bases at V and 0 bases at J, with 12 bases in the middle. CDR1 is MNHEY, CDR2 SVGAGI, per germline. The CDR3 nucleotides are TGTGCCAGCAGGCCGACAGCAACCTCTGGAAACACCATATATTTT. Its protein is CASRPTATSGNTIYF.

The chain employs TRBV29-1 and TRBJ2-5, with D possibly TRBD2 on 6 matching bases. Germline loops: CDR1 SQVTM, CDR2 ANQGSEA. The CDR3 sequence is 11 residues long. Trimming removed 7 bases at V and 1 base at J, with 7 bases between. The CDR3 spells CSAGGQETQYF. CDR3 bases: TGCAGCGCCGGGGGCCAAGAGACCCAGTACTTC.

This clone is a singleton in its sample. The rearrangement links TRBV5-6 to TRBJ1-1; D gene ambiguous. Trimming removed 0 bases from V and 10 bases from J, with 16 bases in between. There are 14 residues in the CDR3. CDR1 SGHDT and CDR2 YYEEEE come from the germline V gene. The CDR3 DNA follows: TGTGCCAGCAGCTTGGGGGAGTTTTCCCCAGCAGCTTTCTTT. Amino acids: CASSLGEFSPAAFF.

The gene calls are TRBV5-1 and TRBJ2-1; 7 nucleotides agree with TRBD1. Germline values: CDR1 SGHRS, CDR2 YFSETQ. V lost 6 bases, J lost 0 bases, and 6 bases stayed unmatched. CDR3 size: 15 residues. The CDR3, as DNA: TGCGCCAGCACCACAGGGGTGGGCTCCTACAATGAGCAGTTCTTC. It is translated as CASTTGVGSYNEQFF.

The genes are TRBV10-3 and TRBJ1-3, with 8 bases fitting TRBD1. The V segment lost 3 bases and the J segment 2 bases; nucleotides outside the gene matches: 12. Germline-derived CDR1 and CDR2 are ENHRY and SYGVKD. The CDR3 runs to 18 residues. DNA for the CDR3: TGTGCCATCAGTGACAACCTAAGGACAGGGTCGGCTGGAAACACCATATATTTT. This codes for CAISDNLRTGSAGNTIYF.

The CDR3 loop reads CASSLEVPSTSSYNEQFF. CDR3 in DNA: TGCGCCAGCAGCTTGGAAGTCCCCTCTACGTCGTCCTACAATGAGCAGTTCTTC. The chain has TRBV5-1 and TRBJ2-1; D ambiguous. Germline loops: CDR1 SGHRS, CDR2 YFSETQ. The V end lost 0 bases, the J end lost 1 base, and 17 bases lay between the germline ends. The CDR3 is 18 amino acids.

In its sample, this clone was seen once. V gene TRBV9 combines with J gene TRBJ2-1; TRBD2 is a possible D gene (6 bases). Trimming took off 0 bases at V and 7 bases at J, with 14 bases between the two ends. Germline loops: CDR1 SGDLS, CDR2 YYNGEE. The CDR3 is made up of 15 amino acids. This CDR3 reads CASSVDAGTRNEQFF. CDR3 coding DNA: TGTGCCAGCAGCGTAGATGCGGGAACTAGGAATGAGCAGTTCTTC.

V usage is TRBV5-5 and J usage is TRBJ2-7; 8 bases are shared with TRBD1. The CDR3 length is 16 residues. The trim removed 4 bases at V and 2 bases at J, leaving 11 bases unmatched. Germline loops: CDR1 SGHKS, CDR2 YYEKEE (reference sequence). The CDR3 sequence: CASSQWTGPNTYEQYF. The CDR3 DNA reads as TGTGCCAGCAGCCAATGGACAGGGCCAAATACCTACGAGCAGTACTTC. Drawing the rest from reference TRBV5-5 and TRBJ2-7, the complete variable domain is DAGVTQSPTHLIKTRGQQVTLRCSPISGHKSVSWYQQVLGQGPQFIFQYYEKEERGRGNFPDRFSARQFPNYSSELNVNALLLGDSALYLCASSQWTGPNTYEQYFGPGTRLTVT.

The genes are TRBV19 and TRBJ1-6; D call uncertain. From germline, CDR1 is LNHDA and CDR2 SQIVND (reference sequence). V was trimmed by 4 bases and J by 2 bases, leaving 6 bases between them. The CDR3 has 14 residues. The DNA of the CDR3 is TGTGCCAGTAGTAACGTAGCCTATAATTCACCCCTCCACTTT. It codes for CASSNVAYNSPLHF.

V gene TRBV5-8 combines with J gene TRBJ2-3, with D perhaps TRBD2 (6 bases). With 3 bases removed from V and 5 bases from J, the gap between germline ends came to 19 bases. The germline V gene has CDR1 SGHTS and CDR2 YDEGEE. The CDR3 extends over 16 amino acids. This CDR3 is CASSSSGPLRVDTQYF. CDR3 nucleotide sequence: TGTGCCAGCAGCTCCAGCGGGCCCCTTCGGGTAGATACGCAGTATTTT.

This clone was seen just once. This chain connects TRBV7-9 to TRBJ1-1; 8 positions agree with TRBD1. CDR1 and CDR2 (germline): SEHNR, FQNEAQ (reference sequence). The CDR3 consists of 18 residues. V was pared by 4 bases and J by 2 bases, with 15 bases of the junction left unmatched. Here the CDR3 reads CASSYPPGTGPGNTEAFF. The CDR3 nucleotides are TGTGCCAGCAGCTATCCTCCCGGGACAGGCCCAGGAAACACTGAAGCTTTCTTT.

The gene calls are TRBV6-1 and TRBJ2-3; 9 nucleotides agree with TRBD1. The CDR3 extends over 14 amino acids. Trimming removed 5 bases from V and 3 bases from J; junction bases left unmatched: 3. CDR1 MNHNS and CDR2 SASEGT come from the germline V gene. The CDR3 region is CASSSDRGTDTQYF. The CDR3 DNA is TGTGCCAGCAGTTCGGACAGGGGAACAGATACGCAGTATTTT.

This chain joins TRBV6-1 and TRBJ1-1; TRBD1 matches 11 bases. V gave up 5 bases and J gave up 6 bases; unmatched junction bases: 2. This CDR3 is 13 amino acids long. The germline V gene encodes CDR1 MNHNS and CDR2 SASEGT. The CDR3 sequence is CASSRTGGSEAFF. CDR3 nucleotides: TGTGCCAGCAGTCGGACAGGGGGCTCTGAAGCTTTCTTT.

The J gene is TRBJ1-5, the V gene TRBV6-6; D possibly corresponds to TRBD1 (6 bases). The CDR3 has 14 residues. Between the trimmed V and J ends, which lost 7 bases and 2 bases, there was a span of 12 bases. CDR1 and CDR2 (germline): MNHNY, SVGAGI (reference sequence). The CDR3 region is CASNEQGGNQPQHF. The CDR3 bases are TGTGCCAGCAATGAACAGGGAGGCAATCAGCCCCAGCATTTT.

The CDR3 sequence is CASSLSLVAGNYEQYF. CDR3 coding DNA: TGTGCCAGCAGCTTATCTCTGGTAGCGGGGAACTACGAGCAGTACTTC. The J gene is TRBJ2-7, the V gene TRBV7-6, with 8 bases fitting TRBD2. V dropped 2 bases and J dropped 3; count of bases not matched to a gene: 9. The CDR3 length is 16 residues. Germline V lookup: CDR1 SGHVS, CDR2 FNYEAQ.